This T cell receptor (beta chain) appears in the sequencing data of a study of T cell responses to AZD1222 COVID-19 vaccine. TCRdb's table, derived via immunoSEQ multiplex PCR, lists solely in-frame clones and lacks some. The sample includes 120,000 or so clones, 85% to 90% of them seen just once. The CDR3 covers 14 residues. V was cut by 11 bases and J by 0 bases, with 13 bases left in between. The germline CDR1 and CDR2 sequences are SNHLY and FYNNEI. This rearrangement joins TRBV2 to TRBJ2-2; D is possibly TRBD1 (8 bases). The sequenced sample was peripheral blood, obtained on day 0 of AZD1222 vaccination. The clonotype comes from an adult in good health. CDR3 loop: CAGRDRTNTGELFF. The CDR3 DNA reads as TGTGCCGGGAGGGACAGGACGAACACCGGGGAGCTGTTTTTT.